A single sample gave rise to the 5 T cell receptor beta chains below, sequenced in a study of T cell responses to AZD1222 COVID-19 vaccine. This table comes from immunoSEQ multiplex PCR, and its TCRdb copy is limited to in-frame clones, with some not included. This table holds around 97,000 clones, roughly 87% found once. The sample consisted of peripheral blood, taken on day 0 of AZD1222 vaccination. The receptors originated from an adult in good health.

This clone was recorded once. V and J are TRBV28 and TRBJ2-7, with D tentatively TRBD1 (5 bases). Between the trimmed V and J ends, which lost 6 bases and 1 base, there was a span of 10 bases. The germline gives CDR1 MDHEN, CDR2 SYDVKM. This CDR3 is built from 13 residues. This CDR3 reads CASRTTGSYEQYF. The CDR3 coding sequence is TGTGCCAGCAGGACAACAGGATCCTACGAGCAGTACTTC.

CDR3 region: CASSYGRKYSTDTQYF. CDR3 DNA sequence: TGTGCCAGCAGTTACGGCAGGAAGTATAGCACAGATACGCAGTATTTT. This chain joins TRBV6-6 and TRBJ2-3; no firm D call. Germline V gene data show CDR1 as MNHNY and CDR2 as SVGAGI (reference sequence). The V end lost 2 bases, the J end lost 0 bases, and 12 bases lay between the germline ends. The CDR3 is 16 residues long.

V is TRBV7-3 and J is TRBJ2-3; D is undetermined. V dropped 7 bases and J dropped 7 bases, with 15 bases sitting between them. The CDR3 totals 13 residues. Germline CDR1 reads SGHTA; CDR2 reads FQGTGA. Here the CDR3 DNA reads TGTGCCAGCAACCGCTTGGTAGTAAATACGCAGTATTTT. Translated, it gives CASNRLVVNTQYF.

V is TRBV6-5 and J is TRBJ2-7, with TRBD1 as a possible D gene (6 bases). This CDR3 is 14 amino acids long. CDR1 MNHEY and CDR2 SVGAGI come from the germline V gene. Trimming cost V 0 bases and J 7 bases, with 13 bases left between them. The CDR3 loop is CASSYSGRGGEQYF. The CDR3 DNA follows: TGTGCCAGCAGTTACTCGGGGAGAGGGGGTGAGCAGTACTTC.

This chain links TRBV30 with TRBJ1-1; 7 bases line up with TRBD1. With V trimmed by 0 bases and J by 9 bases, 13 bases remained unmatched. The CDR3 runs 15 residues. Germline CDR1 is GTSNPN and CDR2 is SVGIG (reference sequence). This CDR3 is CAWSVLAGGIRKAFF. The CDR3 nucleotides read TGTGCCTGGAGTGTTCTTGCAGGGGGAATTAGGAAAGCTTTCTTT.